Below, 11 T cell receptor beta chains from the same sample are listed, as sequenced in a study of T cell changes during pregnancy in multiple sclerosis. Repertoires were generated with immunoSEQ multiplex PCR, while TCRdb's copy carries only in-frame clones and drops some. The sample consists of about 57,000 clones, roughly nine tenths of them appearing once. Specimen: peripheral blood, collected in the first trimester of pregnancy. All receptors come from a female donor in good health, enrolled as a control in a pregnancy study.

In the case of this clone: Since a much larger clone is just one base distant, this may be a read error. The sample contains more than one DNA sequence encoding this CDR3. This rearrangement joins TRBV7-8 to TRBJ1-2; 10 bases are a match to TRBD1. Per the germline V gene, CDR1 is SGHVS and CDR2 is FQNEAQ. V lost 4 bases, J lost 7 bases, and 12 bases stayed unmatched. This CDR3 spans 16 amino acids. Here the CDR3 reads CASSSGRQGALGGYTF. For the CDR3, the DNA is TGTGCCAGCAGCTCAGGGAGACAGGGGGCATTGGGTGGCTACACCTTC. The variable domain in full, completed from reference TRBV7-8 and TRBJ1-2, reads GAGVSQSPRYKVAKRGQDVALRCDPISGHVSLFWYQQALGQGPEFLTYFQNEAQLDKSGLPSDRFFAERPEGSVSTLKIQRTQQEDSAVYLCASSSGRQGALGGYTFGSGTRLTVV.

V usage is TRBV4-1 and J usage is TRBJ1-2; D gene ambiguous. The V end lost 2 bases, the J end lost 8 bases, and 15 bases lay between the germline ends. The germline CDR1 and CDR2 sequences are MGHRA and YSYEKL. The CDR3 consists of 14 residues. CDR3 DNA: TGCGCCAGCAGCCAAATCGATACCCAGGTCGGCTACACCTTC. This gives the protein CASSQIDTQVGYTF.

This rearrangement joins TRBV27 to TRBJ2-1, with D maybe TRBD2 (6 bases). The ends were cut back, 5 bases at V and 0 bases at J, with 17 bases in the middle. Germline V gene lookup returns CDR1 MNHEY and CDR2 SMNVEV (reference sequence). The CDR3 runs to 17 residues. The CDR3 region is CASSPGGGPSSYNEQFF. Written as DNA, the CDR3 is TGTGCCAGCAGTCCCGGGGGTGGTCCTAGCTCCTACAATGAGCAGTTCTTC.

Here the CDR3 reads CASSGGDGMQSGPQHF. CDR3 sequence (DNA): TGTGCCAGCAGCGGAGGGGACGGAATGCAATCAGGCCCCCAGCATTTT. This rearrangement joins TRBV5-4 to TRBJ1-5; TRBD1 might be the D (5 bases). This CDR3 has 16 amino acids. Looked up from germline, CDR1 is SGHNT and CDR2 is YYREEE (reference sequence). Deletions cut 4 bases from V and 10 bases from J, with 24 bases between. The full variable domain, completed using reference TRBV5-4 and TRBJ1-5, is ETGVTQSPTHLIKTRGQQVTLRCSSQSGHNTVSWYQQALGQGPQFIFQYYREEENGRGNFPPRFSGLQFPNYSSELNVNALELDDSALYLCASSGGDGMQSGPQHFGDGTRLSIL.

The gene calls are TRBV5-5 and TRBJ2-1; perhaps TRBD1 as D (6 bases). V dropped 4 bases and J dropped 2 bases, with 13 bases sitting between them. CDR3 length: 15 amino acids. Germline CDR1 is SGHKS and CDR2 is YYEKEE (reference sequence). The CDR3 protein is CASSEGVATYNEQFF. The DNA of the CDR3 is TGTGCCAGCAGCGAGGGGGTAGCTACCTACAATGAGCAGTTCTTC. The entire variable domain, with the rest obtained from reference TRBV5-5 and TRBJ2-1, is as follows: DAGVTQSPTHLIKTRGQQVTLRCSPISGHKSVSWYQQVLGQGPQFIFQYYEKEERGRGNFPDRFSARQFPNYSSELNVNALLLGDSALYLCASSEGVATYNEQFFGPGTRLTVL.

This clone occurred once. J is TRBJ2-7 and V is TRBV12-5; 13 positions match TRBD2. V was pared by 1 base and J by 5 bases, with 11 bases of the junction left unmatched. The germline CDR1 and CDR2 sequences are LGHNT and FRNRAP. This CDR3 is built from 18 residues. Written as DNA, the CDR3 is TGTGCTAGTGGTTTGGCTTCAGGACTAGCGGGAGCCGAGCACGAGCAGTACTTC. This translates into CASGLASGLAGAEHEQYF.

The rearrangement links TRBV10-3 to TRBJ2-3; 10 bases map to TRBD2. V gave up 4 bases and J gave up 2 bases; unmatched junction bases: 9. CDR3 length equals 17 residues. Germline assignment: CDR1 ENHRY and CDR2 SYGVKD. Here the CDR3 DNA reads TGTGCCATCAGTGGCTCTTCACTAGCGGGACTCACAGATACGCAGTATTTT. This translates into CAISGSSLAGLTDTQYF.

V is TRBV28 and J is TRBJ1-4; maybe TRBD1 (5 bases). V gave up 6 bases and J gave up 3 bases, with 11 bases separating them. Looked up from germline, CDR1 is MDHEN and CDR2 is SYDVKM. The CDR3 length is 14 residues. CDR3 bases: TGTGCCAGCAGAGAGACAGCTGCTAATGAAAAACTGTTTTTT. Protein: CASRETAANEKLFF.

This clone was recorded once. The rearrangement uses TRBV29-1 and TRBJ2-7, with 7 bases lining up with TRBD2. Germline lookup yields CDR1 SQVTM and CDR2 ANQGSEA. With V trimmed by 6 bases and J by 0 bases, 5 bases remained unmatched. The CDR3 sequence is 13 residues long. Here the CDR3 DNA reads TGCAGCGTCGCGGGAGTTCCCTCCTACGAGCAGTACTTC. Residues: CSVAGVPSYEQYF.

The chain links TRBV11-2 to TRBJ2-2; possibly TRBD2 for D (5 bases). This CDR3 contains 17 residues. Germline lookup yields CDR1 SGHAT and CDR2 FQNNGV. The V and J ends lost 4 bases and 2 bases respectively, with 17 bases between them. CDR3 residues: CASSYYFGMPNTGELFF. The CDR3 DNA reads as TGTGCCAGCAGCTACTATTTCGGGATGCCAAACACCGGGGAGCTGTTTTTT.

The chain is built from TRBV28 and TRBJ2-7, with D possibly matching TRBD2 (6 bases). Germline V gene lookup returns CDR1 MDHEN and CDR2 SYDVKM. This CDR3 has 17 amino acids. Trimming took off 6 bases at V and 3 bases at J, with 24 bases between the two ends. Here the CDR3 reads CASSFTGVIGPIYEQYF. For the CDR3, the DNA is TGTGCCAGCAGCTTCACGGGGGTCATAGGACCCATCTACGAGCAGTACTTC.